This T cell receptor beta chain is from a study of cytomegalovirus exposure and HLA in healthy donors. General study points: The study designated roughly 150 TCR beta chains cytomegalovirus-associated. Most TCR sequences were seen very rarely across donors, but some public TCRs occurred in many.

This clone was detected only a few times. What it binds is not known. The PCR was carried out with 60 Vbeta primers and 13 Jbeta primers. TCRdb keeps only in-frame clones here, not all; method: immunoSEQ multiplex PCR. The sample contains about 150,000 clones, 70% to 90% of which appear only once. In nominal health when sampled, donors likely had unrecorded immune exposures nonetheless. This clonotype was sampled from a woman in her 40s in good health and CMV-seronegative. Sequencing was done on a sample of PBMCs.

The CDR3 sequence is CASNHYRGKAFF. The CDR3 DNA reads TGTGCCAGCAACCACTACAGGGGTAAAGCTTTCTTT. The V call is TRBV2, the J call TRBJ1-1; 7 bases map to TRBD1. The CDR3 is made up of 12 amino acids. Trimming at V came to 7 bases and at J to 9 bases, leaving 8 bases not matched to a gene. Germline loops: CDR1 SNHLY, CDR2 FYNNEI.